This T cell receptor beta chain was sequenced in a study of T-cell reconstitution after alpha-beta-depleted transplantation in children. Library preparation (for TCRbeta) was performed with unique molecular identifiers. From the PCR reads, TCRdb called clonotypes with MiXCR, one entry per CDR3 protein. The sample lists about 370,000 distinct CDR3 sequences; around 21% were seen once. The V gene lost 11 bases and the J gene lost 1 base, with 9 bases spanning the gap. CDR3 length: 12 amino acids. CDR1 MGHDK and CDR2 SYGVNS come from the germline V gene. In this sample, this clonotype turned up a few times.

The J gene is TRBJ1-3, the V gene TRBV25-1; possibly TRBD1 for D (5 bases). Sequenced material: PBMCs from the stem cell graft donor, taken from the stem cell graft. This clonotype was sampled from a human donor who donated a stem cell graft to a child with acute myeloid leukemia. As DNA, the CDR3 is TGTGCCGTTAGGGGATCTGGAAACACCATATATTTT. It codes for CAVRGSGNTIYF.